These 23 T cell receptor beta chains originate from one sample sequenced in a study of identical twins. One entry per CDR3 protein, called by TCRdb with MiXCR from the 5' RACE reads. This sample has 450,000 to 500,000 distinct CDR3 sequences; 14% occur once, and the top ten carry about 1%. The data were also submitted as part of a second study, on yellow fever vaccine responses in identical twins.

The specimen sequenced was CD4+ T cells sorted from blood. These receptors were taken from a woman between 18 and 29 years old in good health.

The rearrangement joins TRBV20-1 to TRBJ2-2, with D uncertain. V was clipped by 5 bases and J by 0 bases, with 13 bases between them. The CDR3 totals 15 residues. The V gene's germline CDR1 is DFQATT and CDR2 SNEGSKA (reference sequence). CDR3 DNA: TGCAGTGCTCGTCACGACGAAACGAACACCGGGGAGCTGTTTTTT. Translated, it gives CSARHDETNTGELFF.

This rearrangement joins TRBV20-1 to TRBJ2-2; D is unresolved. CDR1 DFQATT and CDR2 SNEGSKA come from the germline V gene (reference sequence). This CDR3 has 14 amino acids. Trimming took off 2 bases at V and 1 base at J, with 8 bases between the two ends. The CDR3 spells CSARFEQNTGELFF. As DNA, the CDR3 is TGCAGTGCTAGATTCGAGCAGAACACCGGGGAGCTGTTTTTT.

This clonotype has more than one count but fewer than ten. The V and J genes are TRBV20-1 and TRBJ1-2, with a tentative D call TRBD1 (5 bases). V lost 3 bases and J 7 bases, leaving 12 bases between the germline ends. Germline V gene sequence: CDR1 DFQATT, CDR2 SNEGSKA (reference sequence). The CDR3 length is 12 residues. CDR3 sequence: CSASFLGVGYTF. Written as DNA, the CDR3 is TGCAGTGCTAGCTTTCTGGGGGTTGGCTACACCTTC.

The chain links TRBV6-5 to TRBJ2-2; tentatively, D is TRBD2 (6 bases). The CDR3 sequence is 16 residues long. V was pared by 2 bases and J by 2 bases, with 12 bases between. The germline V gene has CDR1 MNHEY and CDR2 SVGAGI. The CDR3 loop reads CASSYGRRDNTGELFF. For the CDR3, the DNA is TGTGCCAGCAGTTACGGTCGGCGGGACAACACCGGGGAGCTGTTTTTT.

This chain joins TRBV4-3 and TRBJ2-7, with D tentatively TRBD1 (7 bases). Germline V gene data show CDR1 as LGHNA and CDR2 as YSLEER. The CDR3 length is 16 residues. The ends were cut back, 4 bases at V and 3 bases at J, with 19 bases in the middle. As DNA, the CDR3 is TGCGCCAGCAGCCCAAAGGGGGCCGGGGGTGTCTACGAGCAGTACTTC. Its protein product is CASSPKGAGGVYEQYF.

The chain recombines TRBV28 with TRBJ1-2, with D perhaps TRBD1 (5 bases). With 7 bases removed from V and 1 base from J, the gap between germline ends came to 10 bases. There are 13 residues in the CDR3. Germline V gives CDR1 MDHEN, CDR2 SYDVKM. CDR3 DNA: TGTGCCAGCAATACAGGTAGTAACTATGGCTACACCTTC. Residues: CASNTGSNYGYTF.

The sample holds many counts of this clonotype. The chain recombines TRBV7-2 with TRBJ2-2, with 13 bases that match TRBD2. V dropped 5 bases and J dropped 5; count of bases not matched to a gene: 2. Germline-derived CDR1 and CDR2 are SGHTA and FQGNSA. This CDR3 comprises 15 residues. CDR3 sequence reads: CASSEGLAGTGELFF. CDR3 in DNA: TGTGCCAGCAGCGAGGGACTAGCGGGGACCGGGGAGCTGTTTTTT.

This clonotype was counted between two and nine times. V gene TRBV29-1 combines with J gene TRBJ2-7; D might be TRBD1 or TRBD2, each matching 6 bases. The CDR3 sequence is 13 residues long. The germline V and J ends were trimmed by 7 bases and 2 bases, with 15 bases remaining between them. Germline CDR1 SQVTM, CDR2 ANQGSEA. The CDR3 region is CSGRGGQAYEQYF. CDR3 bases: TGCAGCGGACGAGGGGGGCAGGCCTACGAGCAGTACTTC.

The rearrangement links TRBV20-1 to TRBJ2-5, with a possible D match to TRBD2 (5 bases). The CDR3 has 12 amino acids. Germline V CDR1 and CDR2: DFQATT, SNEGSKA (reference sequence). The V gene lost 4 bases and the J gene lost 2 bases, with 8 bases spanning the gap. The CDR3 nucleotides are TGCAGTGCTACCGGGGATCAAGAGACCCAGTACTTC. It is translated as CSATGDQETQYF.

This clonotype has a count of ten or more. This chain joins TRBV12-3 or TRBV12-4 and TRBJ1-1; D is undetermined. Trimming removed 1 base from V and 1 base from J, with 7 bases in between. The CDR3 loop spans 14 amino acids. The CDR3 DNA is TGTGCCAGCAGTTTAGTACAGAAGAACACTGAAGCTTTCTTT. It yields the protein CASSLVQKNTEAFF.

This clonotype showed up many times. V is TRBV12-3 or TRBV12-4 and J is TRBJ2-1; TRBD1 matches at 10 bases. V was clipped by 2 bases and J by 9 bases; unmatched bases: 13. The CDR3 runs 17 residues. This CDR3 reads CASSLPIGGQGLGEQFF. The CDR3, as DNA: TGTGCCAGCAGTTTACCTATTGGGGGACAGGGGTTGGGTGAGCAGTTCTTC.

This clonotype was picked up a small number of times. V and J are TRBV7-2 and TRBJ2-4; D may be TRBD1 (6 bases). V shed 3 bases and J shed 0 bases, with 15 bases lying between them. This CDR3 contains 17 residues. Germline CDR1 is SGHTA and CDR2 is FQGNSA. The CDR3 nucleotides read TGTGCCAGCAGCTTGAAACAGGGACCACTAGCCAAAAACATTCAGTACTTC. Encoded protein: CASSLKQGPLAKNIQYF.

Ten or more counts support this clonotype. The chain joins TRBV6-2 or TRBV6-3 to TRBJ2-3; D is undetermined. The V end lost 6 bases, the J end lost 8 bases, and 12 bases lay between the germline ends. The germline V gene has CDR1 MNHEY and CDR2 SVGEGT. The CDR3 length is 12 residues. This CDR3 reads CASRLTLGTQYF. CDR3 bases: TGTGCCAGCAGATTGACCTTGGGTACGCAGTATTTT.

The sample holds many counts of this clonotype. The rearrangement uses TRBV12-3 or TRBV12-4 and TRBJ2-7, with 8 positions matching TRBD2. The J segment lost 6 bases and the V segment lost 3 bases, leaving 7 bases of the junction unmatched. This CDR3 comprises 14 residues. CDR3 bases: TGTGCCAGCAGTTTCGGGGGGGTCCTCGGCGAGCAGTACTTC. It encodes CASSFGGVLGEQYF.

Points on this clonotype: At one boundary the junction diverges from the germline segment, which might be a read error. The V call is TRBV2, the J call TRBJ2-5, with TRBD2 matching over 13 bases. The CDR3 is made up of 15 amino acids. Germline CDR1 and CDR2: SNHLY and FYNNEI. The CDR3 loop reads CVSSELGTSGKTQYF. Here the CDR3 DNA reads TGTGTCAGCAGTGAATTAGGGACTAGCGGGAAGACCCAGTACTTC.

This chain joins TRBV6-2 or TRBV6-3 and TRBJ2-5, with D hard to call. Trimming cost V 1 base and J 5 bases, with 11 bases left between them. The CDR3 loop spans 14 amino acids. Germline V CDR1 and CDR2: MNHEY, SVGEGT. The CDR3 here is CASSYLLHLETQYF. In nucleotides, the CDR3 is TGTGCCAGCAGTTACTTATTACATCTCGAGACCCAGTACTTC.

In this sample, this clonotype turned up a few times. This chain links TRBV20-1 with TRBJ1-1, with unresolved D. This CDR3 comprises 12 residues. Germline-derived CDR1 and CDR2 are DFQATT and SNEGSKA (reference sequence). Trimming left V 1 base short and J 5 bases short, with 8 bases between. CDR3 sequence: CSARVLGTEAFF. The CDR3 bases are TGCAGTGCTAGAGTGCTGGGGACTGAAGCTTTCTTT.

CDR3 coding DNA: TGTGCCAGCAGCCCCGGACTAGTTGGCGAGCAGTTCTTC. Translated, it gives CASSPGLVGEQFF. The genes are TRBV5-6 and TRBJ2-1; 7 bases are shared with TRBD2. V lost 4 bases and J lost 10; bases outside the gene matches: 8. The CDR3 contains 13 residues. In germline, CDR1 is SGHDT, CDR2 YYEEEE.

At least ten counts were recorded for this clonotype. The CDR3 DNA follows: TGTGCCAGCAGCTTAGGTGGCGGGAGGGGGAATGAGCAGTTCTTC. It codes for CASSLGGGRGNEQFF. J is TRBJ2-1 and V is TRBV7-2; 9 bases are shared with TRBD2. V gave up 1 base and J gave up 7 bases; unmatched junction bases: 5. The CDR3 length is 15 residues. Germline values: CDR1 SGHTA, CDR2 FQGNSA.

The J gene is TRBJ2-2, the V gene TRBV9; a possible D gene is TRBD2 (5 bases). The length of the CDR3 is 15 residues. V shed 0 bases and J shed 7 bases, with 13 bases lying between them. From germline, CDR1 is SGDLS and CDR2 YYNGEE. CDR3 DNA: TGTGCCAGCAGCGTAGCTCAACGGACTGGCGGGGAGCTGTTTTTT. Protein sequence: CASSVAQRTGGELFF. The full variable domain, in which reference TRBV9 and TRBJ2-2 provide the parts outside the CDR3, is DSGVTQTPKHLITATGQRVTLRCSPRSGDLSVYWYQQSLDQGLQFLIQYYNGEERAKGNILERFSAQQFPDLHSELNLSSLELGDSALYFCASSVAQRTGGELFFGEGSRLTVL.

The chain couples TRBV11-2 to TRBJ1-6, with TRBD1 matching over 7 bases. The CDR3 contains 15 residues. V lost 3 bases to trimming and J lost 3 bases; unmatched junction nucleotides: 2. The germline gives CDR1 SGHAT, CDR2 FQNNGV. CDR3 sequence reads: CASSLGQIYNSPLHF. As DNA, the CDR3 is TGTGCCAGCAGCTTGGGACAGATCTATAATTCACCCCTCCACTTT.

The rearrangement joins TRBV13 to TRBJ2-2; a weak D match, TRBD1 (6 bases). Per germline, CDR1 PRHDT and CDR2 FYEKMQ (reference sequence). The V end was cut by 5 bases, the J end by 6 bases, with 19 bases between. CDR3 length equals 16 residues. The CDR3 is CASSRIVPGASGELFF. For the CDR3, the DNA is TGTGCCAGCAGCCGGATAGTGCCAGGGGCTTCCGGGGAGCTGTTTTTT.

The genes are TRBV19 and TRBJ2-1, with D unclear. This CDR3 is 12 amino acids long. CDR1 is LNHDA and CDR2 is SQIVND in the germline V gene (reference sequence). V lost 7 bases to trimming and J lost 7 bases, with 11 bases between them. The CDR3, as DNA: TGTGCCAGTATTAGTTATGGGAATGAGCAGTTCTTC. It specifies CASISYGNEQFF.